This section outlines one TCR beta chain sequence together with its context. The CDR3 is 16 residues long. This entry comes from a study of blood T cell repertoires in COVID-19. Study-wide background: Donors in the United States, Italy and Spain gave samples during acute or convalescent COVID-19. The analysed material was cDNA or gDNA that came from T cells, B-cell-depleted T cells, or PBMCs.

In the authors' workflow: Quantification of nucleated cells was approximated via reference gene primer amplification. The protocol was immunoSEQ multiplex PCR, while the TCRdb copy is restricted to in-frame clones and leaves out a portion. From that table come the V and J calls and clone size; the DNA was used to work out D and trimming. The sample carries some 200,000 clones, 80% recorded once. The receptor's source is a woman between 70 and 85 years old with acute or convalescent COVID-19. Sequences were obtained from peripheral blood. The V gene is TRBV21-1, the J gene TRBJ2-5; TRBD2, as called in the table, went unchecked against the DNA. TRBV21-1 is marked as a pseudogene. CDR3 sequence: CASSKSFGRVRRTQYF. The CDR3 bases are TGTGCCAGCAGCAAAAGTTTCGGGAGGGTTCGTAGGACCCAGTACTTC.